The next 18 T cell receptor beta chains were all read from a single sample in a study of blood T cell repertoires in COVID-19. The repertoire was sequenced with immunoSEQ multiplex PCR; TCRdb's copy has only in-frame clones and lacks some. The sample lists about 110,000 clones; around 89% were seen once. The specimen was peripheral blood. These receptors came from a man aged 50 to 60 with active or convalescent COVID-19.

V and J are TRBV19 and TRBJ1-4; perhaps TRBD1 as D (6 bases). This CDR3 is 18 amino acids long. V dropped 9 bases and J dropped 8 bases, with 31 bases sitting between them. Germline loops: CDR1 LNHDA, CDR2 SQIVND (reference sequence). CDR3: CASSTSIRGARAREKLFF. The DNA for the CDR3 is TGTGCCAGCTCCACCTCTATACGGGGGGCGCGGGCAAGGGAAAAACTGTTTTTT.

As DNA, the CDR3 is TGTGCCAGCAGCTTAGCAGTTTCCTCAGGGCAAGAGACCCAGTACTTC. Translation gives CASSLAVSSGQETQYF. V usage is TRBV7-2 and J usage is TRBJ2-5, with D tentatively TRBD1 (5 bases). The V end was cut by 0 bases, the J end by 2 bases, with 13 bases between. This CDR3 is 16 amino acids long. The germline CDR1 and CDR2 sequences are SGHTA and FQGNSA.

V usage is TRBV2 and J usage is TRBJ1-5; tentative D call: TRBD1 (6 bases). Trimming took 4 bases from V and 6 from J, leaving 13 bases between them. The CDR3 consists of 14 residues. From germline, CDR1 is SNHLY and CDR2 FYNNEI. The CDR3 loop reads CASSVDRLSQPQHF. For the CDR3, the DNA is TGTGCCAGCAGTGTCGACAGGCTGTCTCAGCCCCAGCATTTT.

V is TRBV5-1 and J is TRBJ1-1, with 7 positions matching TRBD1. CDR3 length: 16 residues. The V and J ends lost 0 bases and 1 base, in that order; junction bases with no gene match: 6. The germline V gene encodes CDR1 SGHRS and CDR2 YFSETQ. CDR3 sequence (DNA): TGCGCCAGCAGCTTGGGGGTGCCAGGGGGGAACACTGAAGCTTTCTTT. Its protein is CASSLGVPGGNTEAFF.

The chain joins TRBV21-1 to TRBJ1-5; the table assigns TRBD1, which was not confirmed against the DNA. TRBV21-1 is tagged as a pseudogene. This CDR3 contains 16 residues. This CDR3 reads CASSIPADRVNQPQHF. The CDR3 bases are TGTGCCAGCAGCATCCCAGCCGACAGGGTCAATCAGCCCCAGCATTTT.

The rearrangement uses TRBV14 and TRBJ1-4; 8 bases are shared with TRBD1. CDR3 length: 20 residues. Germline V gene data show CDR1 as SGHDN and CDR2 as FVKESK. V lost 1 base, J lost 0 bases, and 13 bases stayed unmatched. The CDR3 sequence: CASSQVDRVSPSPTNEKLFF. The CDR3 DNA follows: TGTGCCAGCAGCCAAGTGGACAGGGTTTCCCCATCTCCAACTAATGAAAAACTGTTTTTT. Based on the CDR3 plus reference TRBV14 and TRBJ1-4, the full variable domain is EAGVTQFPSHSVIEKGQTVTLRCDPISGHDNLYWYRRVMGKEIKFLLHFVKESKQDESGMPNNRFLAERTGGTYSTLKVQPAELEDSGVYFCASSQVDRVSPSPTNEKLFFGSGTQLSVL.

The J gene is TRBJ1-2, the V gene TRBV10-2; D perhaps matches TRBD1 (6 bases). CDR1 and CDR2 (germline): WSHSY, SAAADI. This CDR3 region has 12 residues. V dropped 6 bases and J dropped 8 bases, with 13 bases sitting between them. The CDR3 loop is CASRGYREGYTF. CDR3 nucleotide sequence: TGCGCCAGCAGAGGGTACAGGGAAGGCTACACCTTC.

This clone was observed once. This chain links TRBV29-1 with TRBJ1-4; D not certain. The germline V and J ends were trimmed by 1 base and 8 bases, with 5 bases remaining between them. CDR1 is SQVTM, CDR2 ANQGSEA, per germline. CDR3 length equals 11 residues. The CDR3 spells CSVEGGEKLFF. Here the CDR3 DNA reads TGCAGCGTTGAAGGAGGGGAAAAACTGTTTTTT.

This clone was recorded once. This sequence joins TRBV28 and TRBJ2-7, with a tentative D call TRBD1 (6 bases). The germline V and J ends were trimmed by 0 bases and 1 base, with 7 bases remaining between them. The CDR3 loop spans 14 amino acids. Looked up from germline, CDR1 is MDHEN and CDR2 is SYDVKM. CDR3 DNA sequence: TGTGCCAGCAGTTTATGGGACAGATCCTACGAGCAGTACTTC. Translation gives CASSLWDRSYEQYF.

For this clone: Its ends do not fully match the called genes, so a read error is possible. The chain uses TRBV24-1 and TRBJ2-1; perhaps TRBD2 as D (5 bases). The germline CDR1 and CDR2 sequences are KGHDR and SFDVKD. The CDR3 totals 14 residues. CDR3 nucleotide sequence: TGTGCCACCAGTGATTCTAGCACCGGGCCCCAAGTGCTCTTC. Its protein is CATSDSSTGPQVLF.

CDR3 bases: TGTGCCAGCAGCACAGGGTGGAACACTGAAGCTTTCTTT. Translation: CASSTGWNTEAFF. The J gene is TRBJ1-1, the V gene TRBV5-6, with a tentative D call TRBD1 (6 bases). The CDR3 contains 13 residues. The ends were cut back, 4 bases at V and 1 base at J, with 8 bases in the middle. CDR1 and CDR2 (germline): SGHDT, YYEEEE.

The rearrangement links TRBV5-5 to TRBJ1-4; 10 bases are a match to TRBD1. CDR1 is SGHKS and CDR2 is YYEKEE in the germline V gene (reference sequence). There are 15 residues in the CDR3. Unmatched junction bases numbered 7, after V lost 4 bases and J lost 7 bases. The CDR3 coding sequence is TGTGCCAGCAGCCCGGGACAGGGGCTTGTTGAAAAACTGTTTTTT. Translation gives CASSPGQGLVEKLFF.

A single count supports this clone. The rearrangement joins TRBV5-4 to TRBJ2-7, with 10 bases fitting TRBD2. The V segment lost 4 bases and the J segment 7 bases; nucleotides outside the gene matches: 11. The CDR3 runs to 15 residues. In germline, CDR1 is SGHNT, CDR2 YYREEE (reference sequence). The CDR3 loop reads CASSHSGRLFREQYF. As DNA, the CDR3 is TGTGCCAGCAGCCATAGCGGGAGGTTGTTTCGGGAGCAGTACTTC.

This clone was seen just once. The chain has TRBV5-1 and TRBJ1-1, with 8 positions matching TRBD1. V trimming: 2 bases; J trimming: 7 bases; junction bases outside the gene matches: 4. The germline gives CDR1 SGHRS, CDR2 YFSETQ. This CDR3 region has 13 residues. This CDR3 reads CASSLQGDYEAFF. The CDR3, as DNA: TGCGCCAGCAGCTTACAGGGGGATTATGAAGCTTTCTTT.

The chain is built from TRBV7-6 and TRBJ2-2, with 9 positions matching TRBD1. The CDR3 is made up of 15 amino acids. Germline-derived CDR1 and CDR2 are SGHVS and FNYEAQ. V was clipped by 3 bases and J by 4 bases; unmatched bases: 3. The CDR3 here is CASSFGGQGTGELFF. The CDR3 coding sequence is TGTGCCAGCAGCTTCGGGGGACAGGGCACCGGGGAGCTGTTTTTT.

The V and J genes are TRBV20-1 and TRBJ2-6; 9 nucleotides align to TRBD2. V lost 3 bases, J lost 2 bases, and 14 bases stayed unmatched. Germline loops: CDR1 DFQATT, CDR2 SNEGSKA (reference sequence). The CDR3 covers 19 residues. CDR3 loop: CSASASGEGLLPGANVLTF. CDR3 nucleotide sequence: TGCAGTGCTAGTGCTAGCGGGGAGGGCCTATTGCCTGGGGCCAACGTCCTGACTTTC.

This sequence joins TRBV5-1 and TRBJ1-5; the D is unclear. The CDR3 contains 15 residues. Trimming took off 0 bases at V and 0 bases at J, with 7 bases between the two ends. Looked up from germline, CDR1 is SGHRS and CDR2 is YFSETQ. The CDR3 DNA reads TGCGCCAGCAGCTTGGGCGGGGATAGCAATCAGCCCCAGCATTTT. Amino acids: CASSLGGDSNQPQHF.

The rearrangement uses TRBV6-2 or TRBV6-3 and TRBJ2-2; a possible D gene is TRBD2 (6 bases). The V end lost 2 bases, the J end lost 5 bases, and 6 bases lay between the germline ends. The germline V gene has CDR1 MNHEY and CDR2 SVGEGT. The CDR3 runs to 13 residues. The CDR3 region is CASSYRGTGELFF. CDR3 nucleotides: TGTGCCAGCAGTTACCGGGGGACCGGGGAGCTGTTTTTT.